This T cell receptor (beta chain) was documented in a study of blood T cell repertoires in COVID-19. Study context: T cells, B-cell-depleted T cells, or PBMCs provided the cDNA or gDNA that served as material.

During active infection, Seattle patients enrolled and were then monitored through disease. Only in-frame clones appear in the TCRdb table, and some are missing; sequencing was by immunoSEQ multiplex PCR. In the table there are around 100,000 clones, around 81% of which are singletons. The length of the CDR3 is 19 residues. Germline CDR1 reads GTSNPN; CDR2 reads SVGIG (reference sequence). V was clipped by 0 bases and J by 1 base, with 22 bases between them. This receptor was obtained from an older man with COVID-19, enrolled during active disease. This chain connects TRBV30 to TRBJ2-4; perhaps TRBD2 as D (6 bases). Input material: peripheral blood. CDR3 in amino acids: CAWSVLPGLSAEAKNIQYF. CDR3 sequence (DNA): TGTGCCTGGAGTGTACTTCCGGGACTGAGTGCGGAGGCCAAAAACATTCAGTACTTC.